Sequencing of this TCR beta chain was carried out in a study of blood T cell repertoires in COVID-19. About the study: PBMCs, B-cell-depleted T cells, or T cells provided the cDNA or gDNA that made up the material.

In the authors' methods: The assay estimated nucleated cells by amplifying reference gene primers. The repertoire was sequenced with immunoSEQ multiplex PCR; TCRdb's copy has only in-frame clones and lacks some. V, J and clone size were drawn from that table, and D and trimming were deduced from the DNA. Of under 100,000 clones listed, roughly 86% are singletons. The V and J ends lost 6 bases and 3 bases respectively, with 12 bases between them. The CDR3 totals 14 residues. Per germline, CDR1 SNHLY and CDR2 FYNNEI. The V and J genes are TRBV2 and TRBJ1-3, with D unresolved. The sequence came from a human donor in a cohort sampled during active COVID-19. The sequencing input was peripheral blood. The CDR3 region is CASRYSGRGNTIYF. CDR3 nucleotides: TGTGCCAGCAGGTATTCTGGGCGTGGAAACACCATATATTTT.